This T cell receptor (beta chain) was identified during a study of blood T cell repertoires in COVID-19 (dated by TCRdb to the early 2020s). A note on the overall study: The collaborator samples originated in the United States, Italy and Spain and spanned the acute and convalescent phases of COVID-19. A de-identified subject ID, COVID-19 status, age in years and sex were almost always included in the sample metadata. HLA class I and class II types, where available, came from metadata supplied by the sample provider rather than from assay-based typing. The material from the prospective study consisted of cDNA or gDNA derived from T cells, B-cell-depleted T cells, or PBMCs. Samples came from the ongoing ImmuneRACE study (first 160 participants) plus 1,254 subjects from 6 global collaborators. The repertoires were released in a freely available public database meant as a resource for research on the immune response to SARS-CoV-2. The dataset comprised deeply sampled blood TCRbeta repertoires from subjects exposed to, actively infected with, or recovered from COVID-19. Overall study outcomes, separate from this receptor: How much clinical and demographic metadata was included differed by source and by participant, and the metadata was provided uncurated.

The immunoSEQ Assay, a bias-controlled multiplex PCR, was used to amplify TCRbeta CDR3 regions from genomic DNA. The paper's processing steps were these. Within the assay, amplification of reference gene primers was used to estimate how many nucleated cells each sample contained. To quantify the absolute abundance of each unique TCRbeta CDR3 rearrangement, sequence reads were collapsed and filtered. Productive Simpson clonality was computed per sample as the square root of Simpson's diversity index over productive rearrangements. Sourced from immuneACCESS, this table was stored by TCRdb with only in-frame sequences that have V and J called. A share of the clones is absent; for the studies checked, an unresolved V gene accounts for under half, and the remainder has no known explanation. That table supplies the V and J calls and clone size; D and trimming were determined from the DNA. This sample is represented by around 300,000 clones; nearly 90% of them were singletons. Around 0.96% of the sample goes to the ten largest clones.

This clone was found once. What this receptor recognizes is not known. The sample holds no much larger clone one base away, and base qualities are not on file. One collaborating source in Seattle enrolled patients while the patients were actively infected and followed the patients over time throughout the course of disease. The collaborating institutions used their own protocols to collect whole blood in K2EDTA tubes. For TCRbeta analysis, collaborator samples were shipped as frozen whole blood, as isolated PBMCs, or as DNA extracted from either sample type. The TCR originated in a woman aged 40 to 50 with COVID-19, enrolled during active disease. Specimen: peripheral blood.

The CDR3 protein: CASSQELVRHEQYF. The nucleotide sequence is TGTGCCAGCAGCCAAGAACTTGTACGTCACGAGCAGTACTTC. The chain is encoded by TRBV3-1 (or the pseudogene TRBV3-2) joined to TRBJ2-7; the D gene is unclear. The germline V gene (reference sequence) provides CDR1 LGHDT and CDR2 YNNKEL. A distance of 11 bases separates the germline ends of V and J, which lose 0 bases and 5 bases respectively. The CDR3 runs 14 residues from the cysteine to the phenylalanine. Only CDR3 DNA is held: 42 bases, read in frame from base 1.